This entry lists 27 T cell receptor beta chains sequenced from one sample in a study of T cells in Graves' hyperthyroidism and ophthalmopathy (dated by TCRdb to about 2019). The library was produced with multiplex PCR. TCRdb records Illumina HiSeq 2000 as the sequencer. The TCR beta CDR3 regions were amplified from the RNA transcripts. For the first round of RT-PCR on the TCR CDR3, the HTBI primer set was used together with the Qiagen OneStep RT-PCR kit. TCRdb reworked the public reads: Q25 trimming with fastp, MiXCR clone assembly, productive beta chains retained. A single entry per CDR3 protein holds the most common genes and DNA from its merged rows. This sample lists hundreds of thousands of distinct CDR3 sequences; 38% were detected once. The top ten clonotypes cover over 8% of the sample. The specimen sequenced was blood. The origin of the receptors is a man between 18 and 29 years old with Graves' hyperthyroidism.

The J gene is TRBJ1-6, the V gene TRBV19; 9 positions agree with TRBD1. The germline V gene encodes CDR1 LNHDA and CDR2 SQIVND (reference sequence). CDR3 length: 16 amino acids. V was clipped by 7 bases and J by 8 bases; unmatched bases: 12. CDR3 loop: CASKGVEQGADSPLHF. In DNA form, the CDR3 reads TGTGCCAGTAAGGGGGTCGAACAGGGGGCTGATTCACCCCTCCACTTT.

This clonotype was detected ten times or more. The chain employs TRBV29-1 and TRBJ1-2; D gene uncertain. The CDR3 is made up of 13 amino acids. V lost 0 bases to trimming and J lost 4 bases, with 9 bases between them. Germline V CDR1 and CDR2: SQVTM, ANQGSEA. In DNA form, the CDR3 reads TGCAGCGTTGAAGATTGGACGGTCTATGGCTACACCTTC. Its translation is CSVEDWTVYGYTF. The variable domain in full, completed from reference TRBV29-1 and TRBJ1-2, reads SAVISQKPSRDICQRGTSLTIQCQVDSQVTMMFWYRQQPGQSLTLIATANQGSEATYESGFVIDKFPISRPNLTFSTLTVSNMSPEDSSIYLCSVEDWTVYGYTFGSGTRLTVV.

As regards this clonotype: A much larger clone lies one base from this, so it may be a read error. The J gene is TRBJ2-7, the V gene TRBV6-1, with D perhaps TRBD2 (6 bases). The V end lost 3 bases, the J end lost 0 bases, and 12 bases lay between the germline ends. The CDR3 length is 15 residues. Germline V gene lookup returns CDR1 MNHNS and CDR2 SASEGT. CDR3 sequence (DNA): TGTGCCAGCAGTGAGTTAGCGGCGAGCTCCTACGAGCAGTACTTC. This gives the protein CASSELAASSYEQYF.

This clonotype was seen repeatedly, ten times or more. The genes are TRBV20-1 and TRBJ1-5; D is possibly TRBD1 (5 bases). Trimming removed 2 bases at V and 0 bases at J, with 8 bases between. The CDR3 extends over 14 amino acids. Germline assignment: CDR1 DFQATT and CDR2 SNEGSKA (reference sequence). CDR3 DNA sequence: TGCAGTGCTAGATTGGGGGGTAGCAATCAGCCCCAGCATTTT. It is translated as CSARLGGSNQPQHF.

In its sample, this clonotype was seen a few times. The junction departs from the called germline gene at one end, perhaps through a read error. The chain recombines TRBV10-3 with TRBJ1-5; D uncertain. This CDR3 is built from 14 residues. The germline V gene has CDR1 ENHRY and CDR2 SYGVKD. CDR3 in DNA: TGTGCCAGCAGTTACTCGAACGTCAATCAGCCCCAGCATTTT. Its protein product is CASSYSNVNQPQHF.

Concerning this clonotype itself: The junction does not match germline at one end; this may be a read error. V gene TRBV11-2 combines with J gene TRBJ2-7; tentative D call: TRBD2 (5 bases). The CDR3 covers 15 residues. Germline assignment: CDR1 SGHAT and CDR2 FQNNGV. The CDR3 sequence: CASNLEGTSSYEQHF. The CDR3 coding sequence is TGTGCCAGCAACCTTGAGGGCACCAGCTCCTACGAGCAGCACTTC.

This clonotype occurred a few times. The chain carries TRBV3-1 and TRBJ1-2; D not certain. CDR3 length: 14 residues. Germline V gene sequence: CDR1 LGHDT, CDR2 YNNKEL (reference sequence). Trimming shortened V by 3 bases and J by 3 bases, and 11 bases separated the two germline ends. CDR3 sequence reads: CASSHSGRDYGYTF. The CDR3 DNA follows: TGTGCCAGCAGCCATTCCGGACGGGACTATGGCTACACCTTC.

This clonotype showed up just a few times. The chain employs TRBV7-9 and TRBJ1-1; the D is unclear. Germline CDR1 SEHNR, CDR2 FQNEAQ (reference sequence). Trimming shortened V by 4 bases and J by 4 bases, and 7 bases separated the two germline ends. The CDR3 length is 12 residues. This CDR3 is CASSSASTEAFF. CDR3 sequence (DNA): TGTGCCAGCAGCTCAGCTTCCACTGAAGCTTTCTTT.

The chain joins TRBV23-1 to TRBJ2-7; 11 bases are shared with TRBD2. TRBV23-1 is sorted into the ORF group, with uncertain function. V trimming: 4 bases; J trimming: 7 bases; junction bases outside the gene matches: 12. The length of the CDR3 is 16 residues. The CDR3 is CASSLSGLAASGEQYF. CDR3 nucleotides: TGCGCCAGCAGTCTTTCGGGACTAGCGGCATCGGGGGAGCAGTACTTC.

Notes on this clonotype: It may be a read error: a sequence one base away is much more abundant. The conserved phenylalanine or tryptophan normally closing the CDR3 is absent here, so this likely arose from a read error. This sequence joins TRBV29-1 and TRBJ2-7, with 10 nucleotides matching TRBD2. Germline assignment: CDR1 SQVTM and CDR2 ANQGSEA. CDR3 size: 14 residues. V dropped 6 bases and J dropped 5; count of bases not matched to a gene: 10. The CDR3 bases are TGCAGCGTGCTCCTAGCGGGAGTGGATCACGAGCAGTACTGC. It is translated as CSVLLAGVDHEQYC.

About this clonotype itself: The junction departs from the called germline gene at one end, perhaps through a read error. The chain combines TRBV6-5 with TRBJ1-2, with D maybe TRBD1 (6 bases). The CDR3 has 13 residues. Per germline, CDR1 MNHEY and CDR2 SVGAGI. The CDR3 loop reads CAGSSDRPYGYTF. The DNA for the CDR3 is TGTGCCGGCAGTTCTGACAGGCCCTATGGCTACACCTTC.

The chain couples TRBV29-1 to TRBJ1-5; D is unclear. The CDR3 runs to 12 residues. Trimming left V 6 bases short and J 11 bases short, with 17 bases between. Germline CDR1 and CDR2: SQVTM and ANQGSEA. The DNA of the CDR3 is TGCAGCGTGAAGCGGGGTCAAGAGACCCAGCATTTT. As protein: CSVKRGQETQHF.

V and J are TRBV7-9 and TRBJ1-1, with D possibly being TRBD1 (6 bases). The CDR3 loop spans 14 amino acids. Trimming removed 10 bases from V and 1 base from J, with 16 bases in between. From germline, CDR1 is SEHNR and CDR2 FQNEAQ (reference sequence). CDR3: CATEGVQQNTEAFF. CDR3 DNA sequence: TGTGCCACTGAGGGGGTGCAACAGAACACTGAAGCTTTCTTT.

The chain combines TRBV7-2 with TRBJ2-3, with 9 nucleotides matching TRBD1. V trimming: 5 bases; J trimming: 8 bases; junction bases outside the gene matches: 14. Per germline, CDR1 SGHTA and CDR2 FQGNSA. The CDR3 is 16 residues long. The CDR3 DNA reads TGTGCCAGCAGCCCCCTGGGACAGGGCCTTACTGGTACGCAGTATTTT. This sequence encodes CASSPLGQGLTGTQYF.

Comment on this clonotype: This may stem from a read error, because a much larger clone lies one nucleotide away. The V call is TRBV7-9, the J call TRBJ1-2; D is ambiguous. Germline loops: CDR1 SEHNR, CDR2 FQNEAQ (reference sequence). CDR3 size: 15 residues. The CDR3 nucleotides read TGTACCAGCAGCTTAACTTGGGCGGGAGTCTATGGCTACACCTTC. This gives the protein CTSSLTWAGVYGYTF.

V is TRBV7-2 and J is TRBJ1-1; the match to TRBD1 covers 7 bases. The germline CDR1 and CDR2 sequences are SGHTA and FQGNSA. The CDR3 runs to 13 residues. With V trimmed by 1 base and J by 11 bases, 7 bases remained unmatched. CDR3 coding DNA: TGTGCCAGCAGCTTAGAGGGGGCTACTGGCGCTTTCTTT. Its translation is CASSLEGATGAFF.

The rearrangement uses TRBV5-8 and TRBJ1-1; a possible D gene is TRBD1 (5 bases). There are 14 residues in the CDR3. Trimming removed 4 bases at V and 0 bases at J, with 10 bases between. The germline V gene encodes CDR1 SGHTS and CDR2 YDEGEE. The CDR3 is CASSGGTLNTEAFF. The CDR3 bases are TGTGCCAGCAGCGGGGGGACGTTGAACACTGAAGCTTTCTTT.

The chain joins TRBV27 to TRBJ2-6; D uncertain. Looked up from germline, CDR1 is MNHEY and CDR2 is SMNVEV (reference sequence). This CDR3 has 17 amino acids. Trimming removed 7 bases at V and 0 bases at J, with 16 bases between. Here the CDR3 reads CASTLKYLSSGANVLTF. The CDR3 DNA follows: TGTGCCAGCACTCTGAAATACCTTTCCTCTGGGGCCAACGTCCTGACTTTC.

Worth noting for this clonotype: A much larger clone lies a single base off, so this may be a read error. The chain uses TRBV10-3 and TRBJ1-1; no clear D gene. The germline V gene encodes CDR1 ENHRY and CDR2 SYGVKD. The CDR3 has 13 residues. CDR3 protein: CAINESLNTEAFF. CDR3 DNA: TGTGCCATCAATGAGTCACTGAACACTGAAGCTTTCTTT.

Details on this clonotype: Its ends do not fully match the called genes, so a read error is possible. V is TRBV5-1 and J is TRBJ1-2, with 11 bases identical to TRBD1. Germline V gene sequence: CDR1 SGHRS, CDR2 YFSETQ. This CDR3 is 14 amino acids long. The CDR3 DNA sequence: TGCGCCAGCAGCGGGACAGGGGGATTCTATGGCTGCACCTTC. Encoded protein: CASSGTGGFYGCTF.

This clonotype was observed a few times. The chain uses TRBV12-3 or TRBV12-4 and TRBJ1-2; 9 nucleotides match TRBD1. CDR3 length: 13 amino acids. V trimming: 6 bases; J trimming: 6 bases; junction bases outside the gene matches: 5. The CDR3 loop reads CASSEGQGDGYTF. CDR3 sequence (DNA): TGTGCCAGCAGCGAGGGACAGGGTGATGGCTACACCTTC.

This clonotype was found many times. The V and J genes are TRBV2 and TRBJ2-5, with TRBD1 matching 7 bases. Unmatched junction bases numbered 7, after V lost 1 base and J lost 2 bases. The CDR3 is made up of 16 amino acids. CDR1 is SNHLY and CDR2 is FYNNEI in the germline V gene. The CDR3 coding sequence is TGTGCCAGCAGTGAAGGGTTCCGGGACAGTCAAGAGACCCAGTACTTC. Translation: CASSEGFRDSQETQYF.

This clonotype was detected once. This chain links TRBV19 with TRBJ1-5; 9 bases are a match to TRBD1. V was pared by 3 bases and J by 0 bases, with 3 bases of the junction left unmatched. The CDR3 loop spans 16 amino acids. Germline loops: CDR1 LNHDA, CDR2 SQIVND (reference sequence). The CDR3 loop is CASSIWTGDSNQPQHF. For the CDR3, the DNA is TGTGCCAGTAGTATCTGGACAGGGGATAGCAATCAGCCCCAGCATTTT.

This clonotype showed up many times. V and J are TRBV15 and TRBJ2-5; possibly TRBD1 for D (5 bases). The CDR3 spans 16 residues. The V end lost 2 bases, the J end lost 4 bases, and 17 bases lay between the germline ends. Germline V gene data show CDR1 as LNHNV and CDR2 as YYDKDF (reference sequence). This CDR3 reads CATSRTRQPRGETQYF. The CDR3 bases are TGTGCCACCAGCAGAACCCGACAGCCCAGAGGAGAGACCCAGTACTTC.

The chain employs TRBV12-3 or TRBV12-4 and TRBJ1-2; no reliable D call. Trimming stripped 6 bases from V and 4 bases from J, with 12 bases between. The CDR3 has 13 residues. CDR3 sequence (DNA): TGTGCCAGCAGGCCGGACCCGGTCTATGGCTACACCTTC. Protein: CASRPDPVYGYTF.

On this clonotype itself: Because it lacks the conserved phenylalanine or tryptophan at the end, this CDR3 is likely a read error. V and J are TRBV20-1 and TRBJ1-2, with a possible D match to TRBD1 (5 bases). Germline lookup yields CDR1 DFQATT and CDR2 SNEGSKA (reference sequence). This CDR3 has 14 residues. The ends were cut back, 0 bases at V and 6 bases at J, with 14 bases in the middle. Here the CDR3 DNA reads TGCAGTGCTAGAGATCGGCGGGGGGGGAATGGCTACACCTCC. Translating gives CSARDRRGGNGYTS.

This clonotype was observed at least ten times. The CDR3 protein is CASSQEGGFFSPLHF. The CDR3 nucleotides read TGTGCCAGCAGCCAAGAGGGAGGATTCTTTTCACCCCTCCACTTT. This sequence joins TRBV14 and TRBJ1-6; the D is unclear. V shed 0 bases and J shed 9 bases, with 12 bases lying between them. Germline CDR1 and CDR2: SGHDN and FVKESK. CDR3 length: 15 amino acids.